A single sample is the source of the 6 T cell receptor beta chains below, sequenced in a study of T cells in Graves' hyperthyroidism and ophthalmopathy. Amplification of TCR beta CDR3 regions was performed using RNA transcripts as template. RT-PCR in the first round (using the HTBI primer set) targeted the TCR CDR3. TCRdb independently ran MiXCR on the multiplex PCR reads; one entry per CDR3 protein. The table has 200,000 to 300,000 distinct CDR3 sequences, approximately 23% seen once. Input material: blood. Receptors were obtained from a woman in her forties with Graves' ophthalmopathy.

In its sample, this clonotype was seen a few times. Here the CDR3 reads CASSATGVEQYF. The CDR3 coding sequence is TGTGCCAGCAGTGCCACAGGGGTCGAGCAGTACTTC. The gene calls are TRBV6-1 and TRBJ2-7; TRBD1 aligns across 7 bases. V trimming: 4 bases; J trimming: 6 bases; junction bases outside the gene matches: 3. CDR1 is MNHNS, CDR2 SASEGT, per germline. The length of the CDR3 is 12 residues.

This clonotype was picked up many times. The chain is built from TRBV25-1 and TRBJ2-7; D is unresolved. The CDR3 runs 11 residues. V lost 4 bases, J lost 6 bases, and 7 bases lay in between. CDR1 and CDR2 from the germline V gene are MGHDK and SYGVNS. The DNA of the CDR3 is TGTGCCAGCAGTGTGGCTAGCGAGCAGTACTTC. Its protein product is CASSVASEQYF.

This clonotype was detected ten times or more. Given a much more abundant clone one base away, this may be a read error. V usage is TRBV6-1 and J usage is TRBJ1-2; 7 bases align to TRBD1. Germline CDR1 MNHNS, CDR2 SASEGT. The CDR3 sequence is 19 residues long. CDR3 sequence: CASSATHGQASIANYGYAF. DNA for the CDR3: TGTGCCAGCAGTGCCACACACGGACAGGCGTCGATAGCTAACTATGGCTACGCCTTC.

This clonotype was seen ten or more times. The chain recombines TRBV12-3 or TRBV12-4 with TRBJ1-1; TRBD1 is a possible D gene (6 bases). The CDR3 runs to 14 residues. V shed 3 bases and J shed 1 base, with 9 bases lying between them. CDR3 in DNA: TGTGCCAGCAGTTTTGCACAGGGGAACACTGAAGCTTTCTTT. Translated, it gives CASSFAQGNTEAFF.

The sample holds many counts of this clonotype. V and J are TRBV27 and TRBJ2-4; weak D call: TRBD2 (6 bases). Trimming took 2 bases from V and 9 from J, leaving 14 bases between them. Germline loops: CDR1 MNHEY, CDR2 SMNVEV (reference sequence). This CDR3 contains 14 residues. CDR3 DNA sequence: TGTGCCAGCAGTTTAGAGATAGGGGAGGTCATTCAGTACTTC. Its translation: CASSLEIGEVIQYF.

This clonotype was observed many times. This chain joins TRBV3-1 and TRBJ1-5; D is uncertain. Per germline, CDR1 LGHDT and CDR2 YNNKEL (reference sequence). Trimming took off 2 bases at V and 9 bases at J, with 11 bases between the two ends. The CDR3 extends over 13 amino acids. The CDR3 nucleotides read TGTGCCAGCAGCCAAAGTGGTGTGGGGCCCCAGCATTTT. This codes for CASSQSGVGPQHF.